The clone carrying this T cell receptor (beta chain) occurred a few times. This specimen belongs to a study of regulatory T cells in long-lasting Graves disease. As for time point: persistent/refractory GD, antithyroid drugs over 5 years with positive TRAb. Extracted RNA from PBMCs served as the source of the TCR library. American Thyroid Association guidelines were used to diagnose Graves' disease. Roughly 10-milliliter peripheral blood samples went into EDTA tubes. The germline V and J ends were trimmed by 6 bases and 5 bases, with 8 bases remaining between them. CDR3 length: 12 amino acids. Germline CDR1 and CDR2: MNHEY and SVGEGT. To make TCR beta libraries, researchers used iRepertoire HTBI primers and Arm-PCR of CDR3 regions. Authors' processing steps: Spanning all samples, the identified segments comprised some 60 TRBV and 14 TRBJ. A single record per CDR3 protein comes from TCRdb applying MiXCR to the multiplex PCR reads. These V and J calls rely on TCRdb rather than the paper's analysis. The sample has 700,000 or so distinct CDR3 sequences, 30% seen once.

This chain uses TRBV6-2 or TRBV6-3 with TRBJ1-5; tentatively, D is TRBD1 (5 bases). The sequence came from a female donor with Graves disease. The sequencing used peripheral blood mononuclear cells (PBMCs), collected when the disease was refractory, from a patient treated with antithyroid drugs. CDR3 DNA sequence: TGTGCCAGCAGAGGAGGGGATCAGCCCCAGCATTTT. It encodes CASRGGDQPQHF.